Below, 18 T cell receptor beta chains from the same sample are listed, as sequenced in a study of identical twins. TCRdb used MiXCR to reprocess the 5' RACE reads, holding one entry per CDR3 protein. The table lists around 530,000 distinct CDR3 sequences, 15% of them singletons. This sample was also put to use in a study of yellow fever vaccine responses in identical twins.

The source material was CD4+ T cells sorted from blood. All receptors derive from a woman under 30 in good health.

This clonotype turned up a few times. This rearrangement joins TRBV2 to TRBJ1-1; D gene uncertain. Germline V gives CDR1 SNHLY, CDR2 FYNNEI. V gave up 0 bases and J gave up 7 bases, with 9 bases separating them. The CDR3 has 13 residues. CDR3 loop: CASSEATMNEAFF. Here the CDR3 DNA reads TGTGCCAGCAGTGAAGCGACGATGAATGAAGCTTTCTTT.

The V call is TRBV28, the J call TRBJ2-2; 12 nucleotides match TRBD1. From germline, CDR1 is MDHEN and CDR2 SYDVKM. This CDR3 region has 18 residues. The trim removed 8 bases at V and 4 bases at J, leaving 14 bases unmatched. CDR3 bases: TGTGCCAGCCGCCTTCCCGGGACAGGGGGCGAGGGCACCGGGGAGCTGTTTTTT. It is translated as CASRLPGTGGEGTGELFF.

The chain links TRBV9 to TRBJ2-1; D could derive from TRBD1 or TRBD2 (5 bases each). V lost 2 bases and J lost 7, with 16 bases in between. Germline V lookup: CDR1 SGDLS, CDR2 YYNGEE. This CDR3 region has 15 residues. Here the CDR3 DNA reads TGTGCCAGCAGCGTGGGGCAGGGACGTATTAATGAGCAGTTCTTC. This translates into CASSVGQGRINEQFF.

This sequence joins TRBV4-1 and TRBJ2-7; 10 bases line up with TRBD2. Germline V CDR1 and CDR2: MGHRA, YSYEKL. Unmatched junction bases numbered 12, after V lost 0 bases and J lost 4 bases. The CDR3 is 18 residues long. The CDR3 spells CASSQDPYFLAGVYEQYF. The CDR3 coding sequence is TGCGCCAGCAGCCAAGATCCGTATTTCCTAGCGGGAGTATACGAGCAGTACTTC.

This clonotype occurred a few times. The chain has TRBV2 and TRBJ1-1; D is perhaps TRBD1 (5 bases). The germline V gene has CDR1 SNHLY and CDR2 FYNNEI. V was clipped by 9 bases and J by 5 bases, with 16 bases between them. The CDR3 runs to 13 residues. CDR3 residues: CARIGALGTEAFF. In nucleotides, the CDR3 is TGTGCCAGGATCGGGGCCTTGGGGACTGAAGCTTTCTTT.

In DNA, the CDR3 is TGTGCCAGCAGTCATTGGGGGGACTCGAAAGAGACCCAGTACTTC. Its translation is CASSHWGDSKETQYF. The rearrangement links TRBV25-1 to TRBJ2-5, with TRBD2 as a possible D gene (6 bases). This CDR3 region has 15 residues. Trimming removed 5 bases from V and 3 bases from J, with 16 bases in between. CDR1 is MGHDK and CDR2 is SYGVNS in the germline V gene.

This clonotype was observed a few times. The J gene is TRBJ2-2, the V gene TRBV10-3, with D perhaps TRBD2 (5 bases). The CDR3 has 16 residues. Per germline, CDR1 ENHRY and CDR2 SYGVKD. Trimming cost V 5 bases and J 0 bases, with 13 bases left between them. The CDR3 here is CAISPTGVSNTGELFF. The CDR3 nucleotides read TGTGCCATCAGTCCGACCGGGGTTTCGAACACCGGGGAGCTGTTTTTT.

V and J are TRBV15 and TRBJ2-7, with 10 bases that match TRBD2. Germline lookup yields CDR1 LNHNV and CDR2 YYDKDF (reference sequence). V dropped 6 bases and J dropped 0; count of bases not matched to a gene: 8. The CDR3 is 16 residues long. The CDR3 loop is CATRDISGGSSYEQYF. The CDR3 region has the DNA TGTGCCACCAGGGATATTAGCGGGGGGAGCTCCTACGAGCAGTACTTC. Filled out from reference TRBV15 and TRBJ2-7, the complete variable domain reads DAMVIQNPRYQVTQFGKPVTLSCSQTLNHNVMYWYQQKSSQAPKLLFHYYDKDFNNEADTPDNFQSRRPNTSFCFLDIRSPGLGDTAMYLCATRDISGGSSYEQYFGPGTRLTVT.

This clonotype was picked up a small number of times. The V call is TRBV11-2, the J call TRBJ1-1; D is possibly TRBD1 (6 bases). V gave up 5 bases and J gave up 11 bases, with 21 bases separating them. The CDR3 extends over 14 amino acids. The V gene's germline CDR1 is SGHAT and CDR2 FQNNGV. CDR3 amino acids: CASSGRGGTGEAFF. The CDR3 DNA reads TGTGCCAGCAGCGGTAGGGGGGGAACAGGAGAGGCTTTCTTT. The variable domain in full, with the rest retrieved from reference TRBV11-2 and TRBJ1-1, is EAGVAQSPRYKIIEKRQSVAFWCNPISGHATLYWYQQILGQGPKLLIQFQNNGVVDDSQLPKDRFSAERLKGVDSTLKIQPAKLEDSAVYLCASSGRGGTGEAFFGQGTRLTVV.

The genes are TRBV12-3 or TRBV12-4 and TRBJ2-1; D remains ambiguous. V lost 3 bases and J 8 bases, leaving 14 bases between the germline ends. The CDR3 sequence is 14 residues long. CDR3 sequence: CASSFHADTDEQFF. In DNA, the CDR3 is TGTGCCAGCAGTTTTCACGCGGATACCGATGAGCAGTTCTTC.

The chain has TRBV14 and TRBJ2-5; unclear D gene. Between the trimmed V and J ends, which lost 11 bases and 5 bases, there was a span of 15 bases. Germline-derived CDR1 and CDR2 are SGHDN and FVKESK. The CDR3 contains 12 residues. The CDR3 DNA reads as TGTGCCTCTACAAGAGTGCGGGAGACCCAGTACTTC. It yields the protein CASTRVRETQYF.

This clonotype was counted a few times. The rearrangement joins TRBV2 to TRBJ2-1; 10 positions agree with TRBD2. V was pared by 7 bases and J by 6 bases, with 6 bases of the junction left unmatched. CDR3 length: 14 residues. CDR1 and CDR2 from the germline V gene are SNHLY and FYNNEI. CDR3 sequence reads: CASKREGLVNEQFF. CDR3 DNA: TGTGCCAGCAAGCGGGAGGGCCTCGTCAATGAGCAGTTCTTC.

The chain joins TRBV24-1 to TRBJ2-5; D is tentatively TRBD1 or TRBD2 (7 bases each). This CDR3 is built from 16 residues. Germline assignment: CDR1 KGHDR and CDR2 SFDVKD. V lost 4 bases and J lost 6, with 20 bases in between. CDR3 sequence (DNA): TGTGCCACCAGTGAACGCGAGACAGGGAGGGTACAGACCCAGTACTTC. Translation: CATSERETGRVQTQYF.

The V and J genes are TRBV28 and TRBJ2-2; D not certain. Per germline, CDR1 MDHEN and CDR2 SYDVKM. The CDR3 is 16 amino acids. V was clipped by 0 bases and J by 9 bases, with 17 bases between them. CDR3 in amino acids: CASSLWGPLPRRELFF. The CDR3 DNA sequence: TGTGCCAGCAGTTTATGGGGCCCCCTACCACGCCGGGAGCTGTTTTTT.

The chain joins TRBV18 to TRBJ2-7, with TRBD1 matching 9 bases. The germline V gene encodes CDR1 KGHSH and CDR2 LQKENI. This CDR3 is built from 13 residues. Unmatched junction bases numbered 3, after V lost 3 bases and J lost 6 bases. CDR3 sequence (DNA): TGTGCCAGCTCACCGGGGACAGGGTTCGAGCAGTACGTC. As protein: CASSPGTGFEQYV.

A few counts support this clonotype. The chain employs TRBV19 and TRBJ1-5; D might be TRBD1 (6 bases). V lost 8 bases and J 1 base, leaving 12 bases between the germline ends. Germline CDR1 reads LNHDA; CDR2 reads SQIVND (reference sequence). This CDR3 is built from 14 residues. CDR3 DNA sequence: TGTGCCAGTCGGATCACAGGGAGCAATCAGCCCCAGCATTTT. It yields the protein CASRITGSNQPQHF.

CDR3 sequence reads: CAIRPGTLLNYGYTF. In DNA form, the CDR3 reads TGTGCCATCAGGCCCGGGACACTTCTTAACTATGGCTACACCTTC. V and J are TRBV10-3 and TRBJ1-2; TRBD1 might be the D (6 bases). Germline loops: CDR1 ENHRY, CDR2 SYGVKD. The ends were cut back, 6 bases at V and 1 base at J, with 15 bases in the middle. CDR3 size: 15 residues.

This clonotype has a handful of counts. Written as DNA, the CDR3 is TGTGCCAGCAGCCAAGATCGAACCGGCCCAATATATGAGCAGTTCTTC. This sequence encodes CASSQDRTGPIYEQFF. The chain carries TRBV3-1 and TRBJ2-1; no definite D call. The germline V gene encodes CDR1 LGHDT and CDR2 YNNKEL (reference sequence). Trimming cost V 0 bases and J 8 bases, with 17 bases left between them. The CDR3 runs 16 residues.